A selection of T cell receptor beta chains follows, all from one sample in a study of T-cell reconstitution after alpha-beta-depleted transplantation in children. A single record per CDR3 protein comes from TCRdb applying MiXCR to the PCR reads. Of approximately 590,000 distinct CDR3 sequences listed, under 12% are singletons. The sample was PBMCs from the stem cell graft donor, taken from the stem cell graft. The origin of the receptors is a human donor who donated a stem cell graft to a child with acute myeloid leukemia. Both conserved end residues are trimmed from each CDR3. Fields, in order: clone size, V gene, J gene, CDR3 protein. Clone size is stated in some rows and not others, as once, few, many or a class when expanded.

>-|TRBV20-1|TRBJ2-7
SARGIRRPYEQY
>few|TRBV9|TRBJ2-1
ASSVVGRNENEQF
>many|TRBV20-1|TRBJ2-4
SARDQAQGQGIQY
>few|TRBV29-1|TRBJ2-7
SVEDRGSSYEQY
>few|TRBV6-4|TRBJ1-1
ASKGEVGTEAF
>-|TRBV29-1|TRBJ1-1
SAALSNTEAF
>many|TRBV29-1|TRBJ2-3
SVDRQGNSDTQY
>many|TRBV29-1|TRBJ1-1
SVEPAGNTEAF
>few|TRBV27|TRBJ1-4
ASSLRGRNEKLF
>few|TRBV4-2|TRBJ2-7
ASSQVGSGSYEQY
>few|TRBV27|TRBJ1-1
ASSAVPSLNTEAF
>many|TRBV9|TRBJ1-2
ASRGYMGNYGYT
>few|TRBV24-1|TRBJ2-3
ATSSGEIDTQY
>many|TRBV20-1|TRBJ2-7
SAQLAGVGYEQY
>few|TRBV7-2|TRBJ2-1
ASSLGLEIGNEQF
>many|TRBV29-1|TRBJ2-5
SVTGTSGDIQETQY
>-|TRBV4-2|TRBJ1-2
ASSQDFREDYGYT
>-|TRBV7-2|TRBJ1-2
ASSLSNGDYGYT
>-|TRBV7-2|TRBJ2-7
ASSPQGASGEQY
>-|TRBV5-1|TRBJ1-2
ASSVTGGDGYT
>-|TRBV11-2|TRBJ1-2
ASSLRGGRTDVYT
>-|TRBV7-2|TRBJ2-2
ASSLLGSGGTGELF
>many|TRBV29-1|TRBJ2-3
SVMTSGTSATDTQY
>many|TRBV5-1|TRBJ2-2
ASSDQASTGELF
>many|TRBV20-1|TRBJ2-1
SAPLAVGTLNEQF
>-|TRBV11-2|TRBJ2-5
ASSPLLSGPGETQY
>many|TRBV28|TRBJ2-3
ASSLTGGRDTQY
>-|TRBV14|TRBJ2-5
ASSQGLATETQY
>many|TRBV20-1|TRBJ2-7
SAPGGLAGTYEQY
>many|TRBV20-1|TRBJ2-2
SARRDLRTGELF
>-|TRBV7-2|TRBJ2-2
ASSLAPSGRGPGELF
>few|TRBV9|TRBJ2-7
ASSAGAGGSYEQY
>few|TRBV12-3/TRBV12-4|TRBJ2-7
ASTIEASVSYEQY